The source of this T cell receptor beta chain is a study of OX40 agonist ivuxolimab in advanced cancers. Study at large: Patients were 82.7% male with ages about 20 to 79, mean roughly 64.

The germline gives CDR1 SGHVS, CDR2 FNYEAQ. This CDR3 is 13 amino acids long. This table comes from immunoSEQ multiplex PCR, and its TCRdb copy is limited to in-frame clones, with some not included. The sample consists of 35,000 to 45,000 clones, approximately 84% of them appearing once. Of note for this clone: The antigen is unknown. At one end, the junction sequence differs from germline, possibly due to a read error.

General study findings and limits: The average count of expanded clones was higher among CD8+ T cells than among CD4+. Near-lowest levels of clonal expansion characterized partial responders at 0.1-3.0 mg/kg.

The rearrangement links TRBV7-6 to TRBJ1-1; tentatively, D is TRBD1 (5 bases). The material was CD4+ or CD8+ T cells sorted from blood, obtained in a trial of the OX40 agonist ivuxolimab. This TCR was sampled from an adult with an advanced solid tumor such as melanoma, head and neck, liver or kidney cancer. The CDR3 region has the DNA TGTGCCAGCAGCTCAGGGTTGAAGACTGAAGCTTTCTTT. It yields the protein CASSSGLKTEAFF. The variable domain in full, with the rest retrieved from reference TRBV7-6 and TRBJ1-1, is GAGVSQSPRYKVTKRGQDVALRCDPISGHVSLYWYRQALGQGPEFLTYFNYEAQQDKSGLPNDRFSAERPEGSISTLTIQRTEQRDSAMYRCASSSGLKTEAFFGQGTRLTVV.